Each of the 23 T cell receptor beta chains below was sequenced from the same sample in a study of blood T cell repertoires in COVID-19. Clones were read by immunoSEQ multiplex PCR, and TCRdb kept only the in-frame ones, dropping some. Among around 150,000 clones, 75% to 85% were seen once, and the ten largest hold roughly a tenth. Sequencing was done on a sample of peripheral blood. The receptors were gathered from a human donor in a cohort sampled during active COVID-19.

The rearrangement joins TRBV27 to TRBJ1-2; no definite D call. This CDR3 contains 13 residues. Trimming shortened V by 3 bases and J by 8 bases, and 13 bases separated the two germline ends. From germline, CDR1 is MNHEY and CDR2 SMNVEV (reference sequence). The CDR3 region has the DNA TGTGCCAGCAGTTTTTTGGGAGAAAGGGGCTACACCTTC. Residues: CASSFLGERGYTF.

The chain is built from TRBV6-5 and TRBJ2-7; 7 bases agree with TRBD1. The germline CDR1 and CDR2 sequences are MNHEY and SVGAGI. The CDR3 length is 14 residues. With V trimmed by 2 bases and J by 1 base, 2 bases remained unmatched. The chain's CDR3 is CASSYVTGSYEQYF. The CDR3 DNA follows: TGTGCCAGCAGTTACGTGACAGGGTCCTACGAGCAGTACTTC.

The chain joins TRBV9 to TRBJ1-5, with 7 bases that match TRBD1. V shed 4 bases and J 1 base; nucleotides not matched to a gene: 17. Germline assignment: CDR1 SGDLS and CDR2 YYNGEE. This CDR3 is 19 amino acids long. The CDR3 nucleotides are TGTGCCAGCAGCCCCCGTGGAGGGGGCGCCATTTTGAGCAATCAGCCCCAGCATTTT. This gives the protein CASSPRGGGAILSNQPQHF.

The rearrangement joins TRBV2 to TRBJ2-7; 8 bases align to TRBD2. V lost 1 base and J lost 7; bases outside the gene matches: 6. Germline lookup yields CDR1 SNHLY and CDR2 FYNNEI. This CDR3 is built from 14 residues. The CDR3 DNA is TGTGCCAGCAGTGAAGGCGCGGGAGGAGGTGAGCAGTACTTC. Protein: CASSEGAGGGEQYF.

This clone has a single count. This chain uses TRBV7-9 with TRBJ2-7; 8 bases agree with TRBD1. After removal of 5 bases from V and 3 bases from J, the junction contained 3 bases not matched to a gene. The CDR3 is made up of 13 amino acids. CDR1 and CDR2 from the germline V gene are SEHNR and FQNEAQ (reference sequence). DNA of the CDR3: TGTGCCAGCAGCAGGGGACAGGACTACGAGCAGTACTTC. This sequence encodes CASSRGQDYEQYF.

The rearrangement links TRBV20-1 to TRBJ2-5; D is undetermined. Trimming shortened V by 4 bases and J by 1 base, and 4 bases separated the two germline ends. CDR1 DFQATT and CDR2 SNEGSKA come from the germline V gene (reference sequence). This CDR3 has 11 residues. The CDR3 DNA sequence: TGCAGTGCTACTTCCCAAGAGACCCAGTACTTC. Protein: CSATSQETQYF.

The chain combines TRBV5-1 with TRBJ2-3; 8 bases map to TRBD2. V lost 0 bases, J lost 2 bases, and 8 bases stayed unmatched. This CDR3 spans 17 amino acids. CDR1 and CDR2 from the germline V gene are SGHRS and YFSETQ. The CDR3 reads CASSLGSAGGYTDTQYF. The DNA of the CDR3 is TGCGCCAGCAGCTTGGGGTCCGCGGGAGGCTACACAGATACGCAGTATTTT.

The chain carries TRBV4-3 and TRBJ1-2; 10 bases are a match to TRBD1. This CDR3 is built from 16 residues. V was clipped by 3 bases and J by 6 bases; unmatched bases: 10. The germline V gene encodes CDR1 LGHNA and CDR2 YSLEER. The chain's CDR3 is CASSHLGQGNMDGYTF. CDR3 DNA: TGCGCCAGCAGCCACTTGGGACAGGGGAACATGGATGGCTACACCTTC.

As DNA, the CDR3 is TGTGCCAGCAGCCAAGGCGCCGCAGGGGAGCAGTTCTTC. Translated, it gives CASSQGAAGEQFF. J is TRBJ2-1 and V is TRBV4-2; D possibly corresponds to TRBD1 (5 bases). The ends were cut back, 1 base at V and 10 bases at J, with 11 bases in the middle. CDR1 is LGHNA, CDR2 YNFKEQ, per germline. This CDR3 region has 13 residues.

This clone was seen a few times. CDR3 protein: CASSNSASGGTDTQYF. The DNA of the CDR3 is TGTGCCAGTAGTAATTCGGCTAGCGGGGGGACAGATACGCAGTATTTT. This chain links TRBV19 with TRBJ2-3; TRBD2 matches 11 bases. The CDR3 runs to 16 residues. Germline-derived CDR1 and CDR2 are LNHDA and SQIVND (reference sequence). Trimming removed 4 bases from V and 3 bases from J; junction bases left unmatched: 6.

This clone is a singleton in its sample. The chain combines TRBV7-2 with TRBJ1-5, with 7 bases identical to TRBD1. This CDR3 has 15 residues. Germline loops: CDR1 SGHTA, CDR2 FQGNSA. V lost 5 bases, J lost 6 bases, and 10 bases stayed unmatched. The CDR3 coding sequence is TGTGCCAGCAGCCCTGGACAGGCTCAACGTCAGCCCCAGCATTTT. Protein product: CASSPGQAQRQPQHF. The entire variable domain, with the rest obtained from reference TRBV7-2 and TRBJ1-5, is as follows: GAGVSQSPSNKVTEKGKDVELRCDPISGHTALYWYRQSLGQGLEFLIYFQGNSAPDKSGLPSDRFSAERTGGSVSTLTIQRTQQEDSAVYLCASSPGQAQRQPQHFGDGTRLSIL.

This clone was picked up one time. The gene calls are TRBV27 and TRBJ1-1, with D uncertain. The CDR3 is made up of 14 amino acids. V lost 5 bases, J lost 2 bases, and 12 bases lay in between. CDR1 MNHEY and CDR2 SMNVEV come from the germline V gene (reference sequence). The CDR3 spells CASSRYGDNTEAFF. The CDR3, as DNA: TGTGCCAGCAGTCGATACGGAGATAACACTGAAGCTTTCTTT.

This clone has just one count. The chain has TRBV4-1 and TRBJ2-7, with 10 bases that match TRBD2. The germline CDR1 and CDR2 sequences are MGHRA and YSYEKL. CDR3 length: 15 residues. The V gene end was trimmed by 2 bases and the J gene end by 4 bases; junction bases not matched to a gene: 5. The CDR3 nucleotides read TGCGCCAGCAGCCAAACTAGCGGGGCCCTATACGAGCAGTACTTC. This gives the protein CASSQTSGALYEQYF.

The chain employs TRBV6-2 or TRBV6-3 and TRBJ2-4; 7 positions match TRBD2. The CDR3 totals 17 residues. Trimming at V came to 2 bases and at J to 0 bases, leaving 7 bases not matched to a gene. CDR1 MNHEY and CDR2 SVGEGT come from the germline V gene. The CDR3 nucleotides are TGTGCCAGCAGTTACGGGAGGGCGGGCCTAGCCAAAAACATTCAGTACTTC. Residues: CASSYGRAGLAKNIQYF.

V gene TRBV4-3 combines with J gene TRBJ1-4; TRBD1 might be the D (5 bases). Trimming cost V 5 bases and J 0 bases, with 13 bases left between them. Germline CDR1 and CDR2: LGHNA and YSLEER. CDR3 size: 16 residues. Here the CDR3 DNA reads TGCGCCAGCAGCGGAAGGAGGGGTGCAACTAATGAAAAACTGTTTTTT. It encodes CASSGRRGATNEKLFF.

The chain links TRBV6-2 or TRBV6-3 to TRBJ1-2; 8 nucleotides agree with TRBD1. Looked up from germline, CDR1 is MNHEY and CDR2 is SVGEGT. V lost 6 bases to trimming and J lost 4 bases; unmatched junction nucleotides: 7. The length of the CDR3 is 14 residues. CDR3 region: CASSPRQGSYGYTF. Written as DNA, the CDR3 is TGTGCCAGCAGCCCTCGACAGGGGTCCTATGGCTACACCTTC.

V and J are TRBV28 and TRBJ1-5; unclear D gene. This CDR3 region has 12 residues. Germline values: CDR1 MDHEN, CDR2 SYDVKM. Between the trimmed V and J ends, which lost 3 bases and 2 bases, there was a span of 2 bases. The DNA of the CDR3 is TGTGCCAGCAGTTTCGGCAATCAGCCCCAGCATTTT. Translation gives CASSFGNQPQHF.

The genes are TRBV2 and TRBJ1-6; maybe TRBD1 (6 bases). The CDR3 length is 15 residues. CDR1 and CDR2 from the germline V gene are SNHLY and FYNNEI. The germline V and J ends were trimmed by 4 bases and 6 bases, with 13 bases remaining between them. This CDR3 reads CASSGPGQANSPLHF. The CDR3 DNA follows: TGTGCCAGCAGTGGGCCGGGACAAGCTAATTCACCCCTCCACTTT.

The rearrangement uses TRBV19 and TRBJ2-7; 13 bases line up with TRBD2. Unmatched junction bases numbered 8, after V lost 5 bases and J lost 7 bases. Germline values: CDR1 LNHDA, CDR2 SQIVND (reference sequence). The CDR3 is made up of 15 amino acids. CDR3: CASSQGLAGAAEQYF. The CDR3, as DNA: TGTGCCAGTAGTCAAGGACTAGCGGGAGCTGCAGAGCAGTACTTC.

This clone was picked up a small number of times. The CDR3 loop reads CSARRGFGYTF. CDR3 nucleotides: TGCAGTGCTAGAAGGGGGTTTGGCTACACCTTC. The chain is built from TRBV20-1 and TRBJ1-2, with D perhaps matching TRBD1 (6 bases). The CDR3 runs 11 residues. Germline lookup yields CDR1 DFQATT and CDR2 SNEGSKA (reference sequence). V lost 2 bases and J 7 bases, leaving 8 bases between the germline ends.

Notes on this clone: Additional DNA sequences in this sample encode the identical CDR3. The J gene is TRBJ1-1, the V gene TRBV5-5, with D maybe TRBD1 (5 bases). CDR1 SGHKS and CDR2 YYEKEE come from the germline V gene (reference sequence). V dropped 4 bases and J dropped 7 bases, with 11 bases sitting between them. The CDR3 sequence is 12 residues long. As DNA, the CDR3 is TGTGCCAGCAGCCGGGTGGGGGGTGAAGCTTTCTTT. Translating it yields CASSRVGGEAFF.

The chain combines TRBV2 with TRBJ2-7; D is undetermined. Germline V gives CDR1 SNHLY, CDR2 FYNNEI. The CDR3 is made up of 13 amino acids. Trimming cost V 5 bases and J 2 bases, with 10 bases left between them. CDR3 region: CASSPTETYEQYF. The CDR3 DNA follows: TGTGCCAGCAGTCCGACTGAGACCTACGAGCAGTACTTC. The full variable domain, rest sourced from reference TRBV2 and TRBJ2-7, is EPEVTQTPSHQVTQMGQEVILRCVPISNHLYFYWYRQILGQKVEFLVSFYNNEISEKSEIFDDQFSVERPDGSNFTLKIRSTKLEDSAMYFCASSPTETYEQYFGPGTRLTVT.

The V call is TRBV28, the J call TRBJ1-1, with 7 positions matching TRBD1. CDR3 length: 13 amino acids. V dropped 6 bases and J dropped 7; count of bases not matched to a gene: 8. The germline CDR1 and CDR2 sequences are MDHEN and SYDVKM. The CDR3 bases are TGTGCCAGCAGACCCGGGACAGCGATTGAAGCTTTCTTT. It encodes CASRPGTAIEAFF.